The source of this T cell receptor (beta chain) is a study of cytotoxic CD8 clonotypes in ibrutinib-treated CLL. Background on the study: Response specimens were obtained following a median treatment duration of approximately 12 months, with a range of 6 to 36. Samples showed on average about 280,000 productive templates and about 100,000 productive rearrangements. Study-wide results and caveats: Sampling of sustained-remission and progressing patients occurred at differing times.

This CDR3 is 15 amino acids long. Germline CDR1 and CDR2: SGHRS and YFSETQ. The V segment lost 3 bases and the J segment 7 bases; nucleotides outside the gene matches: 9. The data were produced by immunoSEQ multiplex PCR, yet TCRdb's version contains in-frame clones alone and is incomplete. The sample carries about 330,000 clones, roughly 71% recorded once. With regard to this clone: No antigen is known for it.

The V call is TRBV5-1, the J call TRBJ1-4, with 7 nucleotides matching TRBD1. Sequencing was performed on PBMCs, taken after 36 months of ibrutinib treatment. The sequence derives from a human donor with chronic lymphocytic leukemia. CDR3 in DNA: TGCGCCAGCAGCTACACCTCAGGGGGACGTGAAAAACTGTTTTTT. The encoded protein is CASSYTSGGREKLFF.